This T cell receptor (beta chain) was observed in a study of T cells in Graves' hyperthyroidism and ophthalmopathy. General study findings and limits: Ophthalmopathy was predicted by the model a median of roughly 6.6 months ahead of onset.

TCR beta CDR3 sequences were amplified from RNA transcripts. The TCR CDR3 was amplified in a first-round RT-PCR using the HTBI primer set. One entry per CDR3 protein results from TCRdb running MiXCR on the multiplex PCR reads. In the table there are fewer than 250,000 distinct CDR3 sequences, approximately 23% of which are singletons. The CDR3 covers 16 residues. CDR1 and CDR2 (germline): DFQATT, SNEGSKA (reference sequence). V was pared by 3 bases and J by 5 bases, with 10 bases of the junction left unmatched. This clonotype was seen ten or more times. Its antigen remains unidentified. The chain has TRBV20-1 and TRBJ2-4; 10 bases agree with TRBD1. The TCR was taken from a woman between 35 and 50 years old with Graves' ophthalmopathy. Sequenced sample: blood. The CDR3 loop reads CSASPPGQGRENIQYF. Written as DNA, the CDR3 is TGCAGTGCTAGCCCCCCGGGACAGGGGAGGGAAAACATTCAGTACTTC.